This TCR beta chain was retrieved from a study of blood T cell repertoires in COVID-19. In the study overall: Samples came from the United States, Italy and Spain, spanning acute and convalescent COVID-19. The cDNA or gDNA used as material had been derived from T cells, B-cell-depleted T cells, or PBMCs.

Authors' data handling: Amplifying reference gene primers gave estimates of nucleated cell counts. Only in-frame clones appear in the TCRdb table, and some are missing; sequencing was by immunoSEQ multiplex PCR. V, J and clone size reflect that table, while D and trimming were determined from the DNA. The sample yields under 300,000 clones, 65% to 90% seen once. CDR3 length: 14 amino acids. Germline V gives CDR1 LGHDT, CDR2 YNNKEL (reference sequence). The V segment lost 4 bases and the J segment 5 bases; nucleotides outside the gene matches: 2. The V gene is TRBV3-1 (or the pseudogene TRBV3-2), the J gene TRBJ2-7, with TRBD2 matching over 13 bases. Sequencing was performed on peripheral blood. The sequence was collected from a woman aged 55-70 years with active or convalescent COVID-19. For the CDR3, the DNA is TGTGCCAGCAGCCTAGGACTAGCGGGGGACGAGCAGTACTTC. As protein: CASSLGLAGDEQYF.